This TCR beta chain originates from a study of cytomegalovirus exposure and HLA in healthy donors. Broader study findings: Specificity for CMV antigens was confirmed in vitro for a few of the CMV-associated chains. In a later analysis, specific HLA alleles were associated with about 18,000 TCR beta sequences at a 0.05 false discovery rate. Information on immune exposure was restricted to one variable (CMV serostatus). Most subjects had HLA-A and HLA-B alleles reportedly predicted accurately by TCR beta sequences.

The germline gives CDR1 SGHAT, CDR2 FQNNGV. The length of the CDR3 is 15 residues. V lost 3 bases and J 2 bases, leaving 10 bases between the germline ends. Details on this clone: Its antigen is unknown.

Vbeta (60) and Jbeta (13) primers were used in the PCR. Sequencing was performed with immunoSEQ multiplex PCR; in TCRdb, only in-frame clones are kept and a portion is missing. There are over 150,000 clones in the sample; 65% to 85% occur only once, and approximately 2.6% lies in the top ten. The sequencing sample was made of PBMCs. The TCR was taken from a man aged 18 to 35 in good health and CMV-seronegative. The chain is built from TRBV11-2 and TRBJ2-2; TRBD1 might be the D (6 bases). CDR3 region: CASSLDRPNTGELFF. The CDR3 DNA reads as TGTGCCAGCAGCTTGGACAGACCTAACACCGGGGAGCTGTTTTTT.